These 14 T cell receptor beta chains were all obtained from the same sample, sequenced in a study of technical replicates of blood from a few donors. Method: immunoSEQ multiplex PCR; TCRdb's copy keeps in-frame clones and lacks some. The sample shows 44,000 or so clones, approximately 90% of them seen only once. Specimen: PBMCs. Every receptor here comes from a human donor in good health. Some clones in this sample may be carry-over from other donors' samples.

The rearrangement joins TRBV6-1 to TRBJ2-6; 12 bases map to TRBD2. CDR1 and CDR2 (germline): MNHNS, SASEGT. Trimming removed 2 bases from V and 2 bases from J; junction bases left unmatched: 1. There are 17 residues in the CDR3. As DNA, the CDR3 is TGTGCCAGCAGTGAAAGACTAGCGGGAGCTGGGGCCAACGTCCTGACTTTC. Protein sequence: CASSERLAGAGANVLTF.

This chain connects TRBV18 to TRBJ1-1; a weak D match, TRBD1 (6 bases). Germline CDR1 reads KGHSH; CDR2 reads LQKENI. Trimming removed 2 bases from V and 6 bases from J, with 10 bases in between. The CDR3 has 13 amino acids. This chain's CDR3 is CASSPLQGAEAFF. DNA for the CDR3: TGTGCCAGCTCACCATTACAGGGCGCTGAAGCTTTCTTT.

The rearrangement uses TRBV6-5 and TRBJ1-4; 8 bases line up with TRBD1. Germline CDR1 is MNHEY and CDR2 is SVGAGI. This CDR3 contains 14 residues. Losses at the gene ends were 2 bases for V and 7 bases for J; bases not matched to a gene: 3. CDR3: CASSYGQGGEKLFF. CDR3 DNA sequence: TGTGCCAGCAGTTACGGACAGGGCGGTGAAAAACTGTTTTTT.

The rearrangement joins TRBV2 to TRBJ2-3; 9 nucleotides match TRBD2. Germline assignment: CDR1 SNHLY and CDR2 FYNNEI. The CDR3 extends over 16 amino acids. V lost 7 bases, J lost 3 bases, and 11 bases stayed unmatched. CDR3 nucleotides: TGTGCCAGCAAACTAGCTGGGACTAGCAGTACAGATACGCAGTATTTT. It translates to CASKLAGTSSTDTQYF.

This clone turned up a few times. This rearrangement joins TRBV27 to TRBJ2-1, with TRBD2 matching 10 bases. Germline V lookup: CDR1 MNHEY, CDR2 SMNVEV (reference sequence). With V trimmed by 8 bases and J by 4 bases, 8 bases remained unmatched. This CDR3 spans 15 amino acids. This chain's CDR3 is CASRPGLAVYNEQFF. DNA for the CDR3: TGTGCCAGCCGCCCCGGACTAGCGGTTTACAATGAGCAGTTCTTC.

This clone occurred once. The V gene is TRBV7-7, the J gene TRBJ1-1; D is undetermined. Trimming removed 5 bases at V and 4 bases at J, with 11 bases between. The CDR3 runs 13 residues. In germline, CDR1 is SSHAT, CDR2 FNYEAQ (reference sequence). The CDR3 DNA reads as TGTGCCAGCAGCGTAAGTACGGGCACTGAAGCTTTCTTT. This sequence encodes CASSVSTGTEAFF. The whole variable domain, filled in from reference TRBV7-7 and TRBJ1-1, reads GAGVSQSPRYKVTKRGQDVTLRCDPISSHATLYWYQQALGQGPEFLTYFNYEAQPDKSGLPSDRFSAERPEGSISTLTIQRTEQRDSAMYRCASSVSTGTEAFFGQGTRLTVV.

This clone was picked up one time. V is TRBV4-2 and J is TRBJ2-1; 8 bases map to TRBD1. J gave up 4 bases and V 0 bases, and 2 bases lay outside the gene matches. The length of the CDR3 is 15 residues. Germline values: CDR1 LGHNA, CDR2 YNFKEQ. The CDR3 here is CASSQEGQEYNEQFF. CDR3 bases: TGTGCCAGCAGCCAAGAGGGACAGGAGTACAATGAGCAGTTCTTC.

The genes are TRBV7-9 and TRBJ2-2, with TRBD2 matching 7 bases. CDR3 size: 14 residues. The V gene's germline CDR1 is SEHNR and CDR2 FQNEAQ (reference sequence). Trimming at V came to 5 bases and at J to 6 bases, leaving 6 bases not matched to a gene. The CDR3 sequence: CASSQGLFAGELFF. The DNA of the CDR3 is TGTGCCAGCAGCCAGGGACTATTTGCCGGGGAGCTGTTTTTT. Drawing the rest from reference TRBV7-9 and TRBJ2-2, the complete variable domain is DTGVSQNPRHKITKRGQNVTFRCDPISEHNRLYWYRQTLGQGPEFLTYFQNEAQLEKSRLLSDRFSAERPKGSFSTLEIQRTEQGDSAMYLCASSQGLFAGELFFGEGSRLTVL.

V usage is TRBV4-2 and J usage is TRBJ2-7, with 12 bases that match TRBD2. The CDR3 sequence is 15 residues long. With 1 base clipped from V and 2 bases from J, the junction kept 0 bases outside the gene matches. Germline-derived CDR1 and CDR2 are LGHNA and YNFKEQ. The CDR3 is CASSQGTSGTYEQYF. CDR3 coding DNA: TGTGCCAGCAGCCAAGGGACTAGCGGGACCTACGAGCAGTACTTC.

This clone came up once. CDR3 region: CASSPQGENTEAFF. As DNA, the CDR3 is TGTGCCAGCAGTCCTCAGGGTGAGAACACTGAAGCTTTCTTT. This sequence joins TRBV2 and TRBJ1-1; a weak D match, TRBD1 (5 bases). The V end lost 5 bases, the J end lost 1 base, and 11 bases lay between the germline ends. Germline V gene sequence: CDR1 SNHLY, CDR2 FYNNEI. CDR3 size: 14 residues.

This chain uses TRBV6-1 with TRBJ1-5, with TRBD1 identical over 9 bases. This CDR3 comprises 15 residues. V was clipped by 6 bases and J by 3 bases; unmatched bases: 6. Germline assignment: CDR1 MNHNS and CDR2 SASEGT. CDR3 sequence (DNA): TGTGCCAGCAGGCCCGGGACAGGGAACAATCAGCCCCAGCATTTT. Its translation is CASRPGTGNNQPQHF.

This clone was seen more than once but under ten times. The rearrangement uses TRBV4-2 and TRBJ1-6; D gene unclear. V lost 0 bases and J 6 bases, leaving 9 bases between the germline ends. There are 15 residues in the CDR3. Per the germline V gene, CDR1 is LGHNA and CDR2 is YNFKEQ. CDR3 sequence (DNA): TGTGCCAGCAGCCAAGATCCAGGAAGTAATTCACCCCTCCACTTT. Its translation: CASSQDPGSNSPLHF.

This chain links TRBV19 with TRBJ1-5; weak D call: TRBD1 (5 bases). Germline V gene lookup returns CDR1 LNHDA and CDR2 SQIVND (reference sequence). The CDR3 loop spans 15 amino acids. The CDR3 DNA is TGTGCGGGAGGTGCCCCGGGGCAGGGCAATCAGCCCCAGCATTTT. This translates into CAGGAPGQGNQPQHF.

The gene calls are TRBV25-1 and TRBJ1-1; perhaps TRBD1 as D (5 bases). V was cut by 0 bases and J by 3 bases, with 8 bases left in between. The CDR3 covers 14 residues. Looked up from germline, CDR1 is MGHDK and CDR2 is SYGVNS. The chain's CDR3 is CASSEYRGDTEAFF. In nucleotides, the CDR3 is TGTGCCAGCAGTGAATACCGGGGGGACACTGAAGCTTTCTTT.